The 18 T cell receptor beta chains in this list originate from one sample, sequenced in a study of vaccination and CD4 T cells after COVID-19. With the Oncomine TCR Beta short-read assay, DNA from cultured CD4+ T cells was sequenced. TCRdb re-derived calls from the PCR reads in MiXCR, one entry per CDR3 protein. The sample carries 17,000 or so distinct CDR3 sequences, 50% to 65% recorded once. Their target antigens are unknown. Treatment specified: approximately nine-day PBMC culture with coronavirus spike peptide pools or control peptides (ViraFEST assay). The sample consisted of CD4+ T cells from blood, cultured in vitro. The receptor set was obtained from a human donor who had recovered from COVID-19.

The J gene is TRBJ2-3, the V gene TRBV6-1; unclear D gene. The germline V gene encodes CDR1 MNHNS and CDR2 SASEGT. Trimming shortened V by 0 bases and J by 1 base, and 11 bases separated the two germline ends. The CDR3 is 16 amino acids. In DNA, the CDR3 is TGTGCCAGCAGTGAAGCTAGGGCGCCAGGCACAGATACGCAGTATTTT. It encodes CASSEARAPGTDTQYF.

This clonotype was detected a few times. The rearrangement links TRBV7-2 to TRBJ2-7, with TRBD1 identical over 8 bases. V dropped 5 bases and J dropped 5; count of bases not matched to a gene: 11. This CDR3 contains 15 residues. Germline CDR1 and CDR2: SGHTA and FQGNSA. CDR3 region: CASSPTISRGHEQYF. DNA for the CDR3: TGTGCCAGCAGCCCCACAATTAGCAGGGGGCACGAGCAGTACTTC.

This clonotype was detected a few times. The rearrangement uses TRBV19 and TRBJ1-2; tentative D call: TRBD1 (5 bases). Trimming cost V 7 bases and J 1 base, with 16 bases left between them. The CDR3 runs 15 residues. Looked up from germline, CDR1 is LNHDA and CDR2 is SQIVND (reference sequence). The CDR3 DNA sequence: TGTGCCAGTACCCCTTCGGGACGCCTTAACTATGGCTACACCTTC. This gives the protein CASTPSGRLNYGYTF.

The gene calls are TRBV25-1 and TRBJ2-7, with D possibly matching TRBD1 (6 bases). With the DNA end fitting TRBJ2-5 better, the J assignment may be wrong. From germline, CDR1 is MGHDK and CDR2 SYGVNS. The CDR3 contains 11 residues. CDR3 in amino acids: CASSQGETQYF. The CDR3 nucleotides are TGTGCCAGTAGCCAGGGGGAGACCCAGTACTTC.

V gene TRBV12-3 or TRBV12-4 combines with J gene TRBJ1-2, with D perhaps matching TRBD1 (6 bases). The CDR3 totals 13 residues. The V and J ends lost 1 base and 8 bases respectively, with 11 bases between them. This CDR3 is CASSLGWGGGYTF. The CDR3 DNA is TGTGCCAGCAGTTTAGGGTGGGGGGGCGGCTACACCTTC.

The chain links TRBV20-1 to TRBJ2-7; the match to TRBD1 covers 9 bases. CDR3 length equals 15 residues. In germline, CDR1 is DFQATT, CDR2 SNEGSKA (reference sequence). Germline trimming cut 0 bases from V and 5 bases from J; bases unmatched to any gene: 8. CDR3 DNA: TGCAGTGCTAGAGACCTGGGACAGGGTGTCGACGAGCAGTACTTC. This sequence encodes CSARDLGQGVDEQYF.

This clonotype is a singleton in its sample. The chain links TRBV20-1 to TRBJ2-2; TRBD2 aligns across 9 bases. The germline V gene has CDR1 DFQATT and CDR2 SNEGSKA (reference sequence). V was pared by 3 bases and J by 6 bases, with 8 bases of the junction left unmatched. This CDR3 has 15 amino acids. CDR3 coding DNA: TGCAGTGCTAGTAGCGGGAGCGGGGTTTCCGGGGAGCTGTTTTTT. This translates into CSASSGSGVSGELFF.

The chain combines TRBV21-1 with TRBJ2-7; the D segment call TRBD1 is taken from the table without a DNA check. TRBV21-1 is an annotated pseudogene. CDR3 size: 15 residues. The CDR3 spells CASSKDVGQSYEQYF. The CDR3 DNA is TGTGCCAGCAGCAAAGATGTGGGACAGAGCTACGAGCAGTACTTC.

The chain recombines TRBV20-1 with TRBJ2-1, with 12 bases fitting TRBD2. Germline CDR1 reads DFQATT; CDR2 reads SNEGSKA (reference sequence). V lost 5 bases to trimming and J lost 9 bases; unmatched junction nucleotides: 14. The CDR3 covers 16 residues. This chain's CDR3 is CSAGVLAGGDVGEQFF. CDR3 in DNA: TGCAGTGCTGGGGTACTAGCGGGGGGTGACGTTGGTGAGCAGTTCTTC.

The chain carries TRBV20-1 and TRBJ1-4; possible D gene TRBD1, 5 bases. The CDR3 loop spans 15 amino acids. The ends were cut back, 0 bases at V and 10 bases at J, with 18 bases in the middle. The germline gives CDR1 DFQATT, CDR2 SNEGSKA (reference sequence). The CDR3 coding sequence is TGCAGTGCTAGAGATTTGGGACGCACAGGTGGAAAACTGTTTTTT. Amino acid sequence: CSARDLGRTGGKLFF.

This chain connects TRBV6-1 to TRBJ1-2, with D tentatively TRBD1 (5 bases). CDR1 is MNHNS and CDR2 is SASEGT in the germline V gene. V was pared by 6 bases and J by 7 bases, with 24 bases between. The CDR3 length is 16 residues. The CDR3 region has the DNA TGTGCCAGCAGGACGGGGGGGGACGGCCCGGGGGGTGGCTACACCTTC. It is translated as CASRTGGDGPGGGYTF.

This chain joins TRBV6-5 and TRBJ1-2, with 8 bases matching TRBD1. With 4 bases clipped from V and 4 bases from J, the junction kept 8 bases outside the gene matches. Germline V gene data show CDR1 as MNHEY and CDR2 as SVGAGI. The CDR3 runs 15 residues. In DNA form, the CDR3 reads TGTGCCAGCAGTTTGACAGGGGCCCCCGCCTATGGCTACACCTTC. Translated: CASSLTGAPAYGYTF.

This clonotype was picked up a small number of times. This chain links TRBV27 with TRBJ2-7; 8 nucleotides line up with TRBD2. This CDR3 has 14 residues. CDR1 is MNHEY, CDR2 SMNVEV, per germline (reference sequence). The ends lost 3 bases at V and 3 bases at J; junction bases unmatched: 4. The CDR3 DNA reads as TGTGCCAGCAGTTTGGCGGGAGGTCTCTACGAGCAGTACTTC. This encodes CASSLAGGLYEQYF.

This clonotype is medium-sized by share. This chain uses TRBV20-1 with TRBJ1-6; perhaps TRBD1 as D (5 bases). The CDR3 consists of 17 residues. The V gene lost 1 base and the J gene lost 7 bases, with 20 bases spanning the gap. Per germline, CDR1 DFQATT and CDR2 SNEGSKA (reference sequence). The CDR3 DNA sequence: TGCAGTGCTAGAGCCCAAGGGGCCGGACGGGGCAATTCACCCCTCCACTTT. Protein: CSARAQGAGRGNSPLHF.

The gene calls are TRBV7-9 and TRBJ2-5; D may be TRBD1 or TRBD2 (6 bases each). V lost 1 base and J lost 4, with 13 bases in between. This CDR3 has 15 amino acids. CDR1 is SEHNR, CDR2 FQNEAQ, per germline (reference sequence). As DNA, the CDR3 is TGTGCCAGCAGCTTAGTTCCACAGGGAGGAGAGACCCAGTACTTC. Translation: CASSLVPQGGETQYF.

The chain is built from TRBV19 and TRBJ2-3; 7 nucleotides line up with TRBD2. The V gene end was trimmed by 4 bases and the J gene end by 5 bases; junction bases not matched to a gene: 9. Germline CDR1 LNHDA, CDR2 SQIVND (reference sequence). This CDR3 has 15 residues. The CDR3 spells CASSRGRVEGDTQYF. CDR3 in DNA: TGTGCCAGTAGTAGGGGGAGGGTTGAAGGAGATACGCAGTATTTT.

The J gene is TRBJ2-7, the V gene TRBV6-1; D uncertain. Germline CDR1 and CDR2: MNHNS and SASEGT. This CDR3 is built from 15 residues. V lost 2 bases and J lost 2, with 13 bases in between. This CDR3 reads CASSETIVPTYEQYF. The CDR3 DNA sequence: TGTGCCAGCAGTGAAACGATAGTTCCGACCTACGAGCAGTACTTC.

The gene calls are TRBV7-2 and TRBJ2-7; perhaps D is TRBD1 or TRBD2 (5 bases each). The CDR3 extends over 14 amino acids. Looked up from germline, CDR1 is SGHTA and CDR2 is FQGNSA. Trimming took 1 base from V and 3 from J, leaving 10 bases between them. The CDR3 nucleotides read TGTGCCAGCAGCTTAGATGTGGGGGTCTACGAGCAGTACTTC. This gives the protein CASSLDVGVYEQYF.